This T cell receptor beta chain came from a study of T cell responses to AZD1222 COVID-19 vaccine. The assay was immunoSEQ multiplex PCR, and TCRdb's table has in-frame clones only and misses some. The sample shows roughly 150,000 clones, 75% to 90% of them seen only once. Sequenced material: peripheral blood, taken on day 0 of AZD1222 vaccination. The clonotype originates from an adult in good health.

CDR3 nucleotides: TGTGCCAGCAGTCCCAGGTTTGGGGAATATAATTCACCCCTCCACTTT. As protein: CASSPRFGEYNSPLHF. The V and J genes are TRBV27 and TRBJ1-6; no firm D call. CDR3 length: 16 amino acids. Trimming took off 5 bases at V and 4 bases at J, with 15 bases between the two ends. Germline V lookup: CDR1 MNHEY, CDR2 SMNVEV (reference sequence).